This TCR beta chain was sequenced in a study of T cell responses to AZD1222 COVID-19 vaccine. Profiling relied on immunoSEQ multiplex PCR, and the TCRdb table lists in-frame clones only, not all of them. The table has 170,000 or so clones, 90% seen once. Study results and limitations: The donor group comprised mostly white British people and more females; the analysis possibly underestimated clonal diversity. Unmutated regions of variants are reportedly targeted by nearly half of spike-specific TCRs.

Turning to this clone: Its antigen remains unknown.

Germline CDR1 and CDR2: SGHAT and FQDESV (reference sequence). V lost 5 bases and J lost 3, with 13 bases in between. The CDR3 runs 15 residues. The sequences come from peripheral blood, collected on day 0 of AZD1222 vaccination. This chain uses TRBV11-1 with TRBJ1-4; D is undetermined. This receptor was identified in an adult in good health. This chain's CDR3 is CASSEWTGANEKLFF. Here the CDR3 DNA reads TGTGCCAGCAGCGAATGGACGGGAGCTAATGAAAAACTGTTTTTT.